The 30 T cell receptor beta chains in this list originate from one sample, sequenced in a study of shared T cell receptors in the human thymus. Generated by immunoSEQ multiplex PCR, the TCRdb table keeps only in-frame clones and is missing some. The sample contains some 760,000 clones, 80% to 90% of which appear only once. The same data also went into a second study, on human thymus T cells.

The source material was thymocytes. Every receptor here comes from a girl under three years old with a congenital heart defect.

The rearrangement links TRBV29-1 to TRBJ1-1, with 10 bases identical to TRBD1. V shed 6 bases, J shed 1 base, and the junction held 8 bases outside the gene matches. Germline CDR1 reads SQVTM; CDR2 reads ANQGSEA. This CDR3 is built from 15 residues. This chain's CDR3 is CSVGDRGWRNTEAFF. As DNA, the CDR3 is TGCAGCGTCGGGGACAGGGGCTGGAGGAACACTGAAGCTTTCTTT.

The J gene is TRBJ2-7, the V gene TRBV5-8; TRBD1 is a possible D gene (6 bases). The ends were cut back, 4 bases at V and 2 bases at J, with 13 bases in the middle. Germline V gene lookup returns CDR1 SGHTS and CDR2 YDEGEE. The CDR3 has 14 residues. The chain's CDR3 is CASSHPGHTYEQYF. In DNA form, the CDR3 reads TGTGCCAGCAGCCACCCGGGACATACCTACGAGCAGTACTTC.

V is TRBV10-2 and J is TRBJ2-3, with D unclear. Per the germline V gene, CDR1 is WSHSY and CDR2 is SAAADI. The V end was cut by 7 bases, the J end by 6 bases, with 8 bases between. The CDR3 runs 11 residues. Here the CDR3 reads CASILRDTQYF. Written as DNA, the CDR3 is TGCGCCAGCATACTTCGGGATACGCAGTATTTT.

The rearrangement uses TRBV2 and TRBJ2-3, with a weak D call TRBD2 (6 bases). Per germline, CDR1 SNHLY and CDR2 FYNNEI. V lost 0 bases and J lost 5, with 9 bases in between. This CDR3 is 14 amino acids long. CDR3 coding DNA: TGTGCCAGCAGTGAAGCGCTAGCGCTAGATACGCAGTATTTT. It translates to CASSEALALDTQYF.

This clone was seen once. CDR3 in amino acids: CASSVDGGGHTGELFF. CDR3 DNA: TGTGCCAGCAGCGTAGATGGCGGGGGGCACACCGGGGAGCTGTTTTTT. The chain couples TRBV9 to TRBJ2-2; 8 bases line up with TRBD2. The V segment lost 0 bases and the J segment 3 bases; nucleotides outside the gene matches: 4. Per germline, CDR1 SGDLS and CDR2 YYNGEE. The CDR3 spans 16 residues.

The J gene is TRBJ2-3, the V gene TRBV5-1, with 7 bases aligning to TRBD2. Germline V gene sequence: CDR1 SGHRS, CDR2 YFSETQ. Trimming at V came to 5 bases and at J to 6 bases, leaving 6 bases not matched to a gene. The CDR3 runs 13 residues. CDR3 sequence: CASRSGEYDTQYF. The CDR3 bases are TGCGCCAGCAGAAGCGGGGAGTATGATACGCAGTATTTT.

The rearrangement links TRBV27 to TRBJ2-7; 7 nucleotides line up with TRBD1. V dropped 3 bases and J dropped 1; count of bases not matched to a gene: 9. The germline V gene encodes CDR1 MNHEY and CDR2 SMNVEV (reference sequence). This CDR3 contains 16 residues. CDR3 DNA sequence: TGTGCCAGCAGTTTCCTGGGGACAGCTGGATCCTACGAGCAGTACTTC. It translates to CASSFLGTAGSYEQYF.

For the CDR3, the DNA is TGTGCCAGCAGTGAAGGGACAGTGGCTAGCAATCAGCCCCAGCATTTT. It encodes CASSEGTVASNQPQHF. The chain combines TRBV6-1 with TRBJ1-5, with D possibly matching TRBD1 (6 bases). Germline V lookup: CDR1 MNHNS, CDR2 SASEGT. The V and J ends lost 1 base and 0 bases respectively, with 10 bases between them. The CDR3 spans 16 residues.

The chain joins TRBV7-9 to TRBJ1-1, with no clear D. Germline V gives CDR1 SEHNR, CDR2 FQNEAQ (reference sequence). The CDR3 totals 15 residues. Deletions cut 2 bases from V and 0 bases from J, with 10 bases between. CDR3 DNA: TGTGCCAGCAGCTTAAGTACAGACCTGAACACTGAAGCTTTCTTT. Residues: CASSLSTDLNTEAFF.

The chain uses TRBV4-3 and TRBJ2-1, with a possible D match to TRBD2 (6 bases). The V gene's germline CDR1 is LGHNA and CDR2 YSLEER. The V gene lost 3 bases and the J gene lost 0 bases, with 18 bases spanning the gap. The CDR3 is 18 residues long. This CDR3 reads CASSQGTDYEFSYNEQFF. CDR3 in DNA: TGCGCCAGCAGCCAGGGTACGGACTACGAGTTCTCCTACAATGAGCAGTTCTTC.

The rearrangement uses TRBV27 and TRBJ1-6, with 7 nucleotides matching TRBD1. The CDR3 spans 14 residues. Germline V gene sequence: CDR1 MNHEY, CDR2 SMNVEV (reference sequence). V was pared by 6 bases and J by 7 bases, with 6 bases of the junction left unmatched. Here the CDR3 DNA reads TGTGCCAGCAGGCCCAACAGGGGAAATTCACCCCTCCACTTT. Translation: CASRPNRGNSPLHF.

The rearrangement joins TRBV29-1 to TRBJ1-4; D is possibly TRBD1 (5 bases). CDR1 and CDR2 from the germline V gene are SQVTM and ANQGSEA. Trimming took off 7 bases at V and 8 bases at J, with 11 bases between the two ends. This CDR3 has 11 amino acids. CDR3 sequence (DNA): TGCAGCGGGGGGGGGAACGAAAAACTGTTTTTT. Translated, it gives CSGGGNEKLFF.

Concerning this clone: Other DNA variants within this sample encode the same CDR3. V usage is TRBV27 and J usage is TRBJ2-5; D is possibly TRBD2 (5 bases). Germline loops: CDR1 MNHEY, CDR2 SMNVEV (reference sequence). V lost 2 bases and J lost 5, with 6 bases in between. This CDR3 is built from 12 residues. DNA of the CDR3: TGTGCCAGCAGTTTACGCGGGGAGACCCAGTACTTC. Its protein product is CASSLRGETQYF.

This clone was seen a few times. The genes are TRBV14 and TRBJ2-2, with TRBD2 matching 7 bases. The germline CDR1 and CDR2 sequences are SGHDN and FVKESK. This CDR3 contains 17 residues. J was trimmed by 0 bases and V by 0 bases; bases with no gene match: 4. The DNA for the CDR3 is TGTGCCAGCAGCCAAGATAGGGAGGGTACGAACACCGGGGAGCTGTTTTTT. Protein: CASSQDREGTNTGELFF.

This rearrangement joins TRBV28 to TRBJ1-2; D is possibly TRBD1 (5 bases). The CDR3 spans 13 residues. The ends were cut back, 5 bases at V and 3 bases at J, with 10 bases in the middle. Germline CDR1 and CDR2: MDHEN and SYDVKM. CDR3 DNA: TGTGCCAGCAGTCAAGGGACTGACTATGGCTACACCTTC. Translated, it gives CASSQGTDYGYTF.

This rearrangement joins TRBV5-6 to TRBJ2-1; D perhaps matches TRBD1 (5 bases). V shed 0 bases and J shed 3 bases, with 16 bases lying between them. The length of the CDR3 is 17 residues. Germline CDR1 reads SGHDT; CDR2 reads YYEEEE. DNA for the CDR3: TGTGCCAGCAGCTTGGCCAATGAGACAGAGAACTACAATGAGCAGTTCTTC. This codes for CASSLANETENYNEQFF.

The chain is built from TRBV5-4 and TRBJ2-6, with 8 bases identical to TRBD1. The germline CDR1 and CDR2 sequences are SGHNT and YYREEE (reference sequence). This CDR3 has 18 amino acids. V trimming: 10 bases; J trimming: 2 bases; junction bases outside the gene matches: 17. CDR3: CASTASGVRGPGANVLTF. In DNA, the CDR3 is TGTGCCTCAACCGCTTCCGGGGTCAGGGGGCCTGGGGCCAACGTCCTGACTTTC.

J is TRBJ2-5 and V is TRBV6-1, with a possible D match to TRBD1 (8 bases). Germline values: CDR1 MNHNS, CDR2 SASEGT. Trimming shortened V by 7 bases and J by 5 bases, and 14 bases separated the two germline ends. The CDR3 loop spans 13 amino acids. CDR3 sequence: CASTYRGGETQYF. CDR3 DNA sequence: TGTGCCAGCACTTACAGGGGGGGGGAGACCCAGTACTTC.

The chain employs TRBV6-1 and TRBJ1-5; D is possibly TRBD1 (6 bases). With 6 bases removed from V and 1 base from J, the gap between germline ends came to 7 bases. Germline assignment: CDR1 MNHNS and CDR2 SASEGT. The length of the CDR3 is 13 residues. Written as DNA, the CDR3 is TGTGCCAGCAGCAGGGGAAGCAATCAGCCCCAGCATTTT. This gives the protein CASSRGSNQPQHF.

Turning to this clone: One end of the junction varies from germline; a read error may be responsible. The chain joins TRBV29-1 to TRBJ2-7; 8 bases match TRBD1. The CDR3 has 15 residues. Germline V gene sequence: CDR1 SQVTM, CDR2 ANQGSEA. CDR3 sequence reads: CSVGSRTGKAYEQCF. For the CDR3, the DNA is TGCAGCGTTGGATCCCGGACAGGGAAAGCCTACGAGCAGTGCTTC.

The chain is built from TRBV27 and TRBJ1-2, with 12 bases aligning to TRBD1. Germline CDR1 and CDR2: MNHEY and SMNVEV (reference sequence). V lost 7 bases and J lost 7; bases outside the gene matches: 16. This CDR3 has 17 amino acids. The CDR3 coding sequence is TGTGCCAGCAAAGGGACAGGGGGCGCGACTAATGGTTTTGGCTACACCTTC. Translated: CASKGTGGATNGFGYTF.

The V and J genes are TRBV28 and TRBJ2-3; D is perhaps TRBD2 (6 bases). This CDR3 comprises 18 residues. Germline CDR1 reads MDHEN; CDR2 reads SYDVKM. The V end lost 2 bases, the J end lost 4 bases, and 22 bases lay between the germline ends. DNA of the CDR3: TGTGCCAGCAGTTTACCTCTCACTAGCTGGGTTGCGGCAGATACGCAGTATTTT. This translates into CASSLPLTSWVAADTQYF. Using reference TRBV28 and TRBJ2-3 for the parts outside the CDR3, the full variable domain is DVKVTQSSRYLVKRTGEKVFLECVQDMDHENMFWYRQDPGLGLRLIYFSYDVKMKEKGDIPEGYSVSREKKERFSLILESASTNQTSMYLCASSLPLTSWVAADTQYFGPGTRLTVL.

This chain connects TRBV25-1 to TRBJ1-1; possibly TRBD1 for D (5 bases). V lost 6 bases, J lost 1 base, and 15 bases lay in between. The CDR3 is made up of 15 amino acids. Germline assignment: CDR1 MGHDK and CDR2 SYGVNS. The DNA for the CDR3 is TGTGCCAGCAGACCGGGACTCCCGAGGAACACTGAAGCTTTCTTT. Its protein product is CASRPGLPRNTEAFF.

The chain links TRBV9 to TRBJ1-1; D is uncertain. CDR1 is SGDLS and CDR2 is YYNGEE in the germline V gene. Trimming took 5 bases from V and 3 from J, leaving 14 bases between them. The CDR3 consists of 14 residues. CDR3 sequence: CASRGGFRDTEAFF. The CDR3 nucleotides are TGTGCCAGCAGGGGTGGTTTTCGGGACACTGAAGCTTTCTTT.

This clone was found a few times. The chain links TRBV2 to TRBJ1-4; TRBD1 might be the D (5 bases). The germline V gene encodes CDR1 SNHLY and CDR2 FYNNEI. V shed 8 bases and J shed 3 bases, with 16 bases lying between them. The CDR3 covers 15 residues. The CDR3 loop is CASGVGGGPNEKLFF. The CDR3 nucleotides are TGTGCCAGCGGCGTTGGGGGAGGTCCTAATGAAAAACTGTTTTTT.

A note on this clone: This sample includes further DNA sequences coding for the same CDR3. V usage is TRBV6-1 and J usage is TRBJ1-1; D not resolved. CDR1 is MNHNS, CDR2 SASEGT, per germline. The CDR3 sequence is 12 residues long. With 4 bases removed from V and 1 base from J, the gap between germline ends came to 4 bases. The CDR3: CASSVGNTEAFF. CDR3 DNA sequence: TGTGCCAGCAGTGTCGGGAACACTGAAGCTTTCTTT.

The chain carries TRBV5-6 and TRBJ2-3; 8 bases are a match to TRBD1. Germline CDR1 is SGHDT and CDR2 is YYEEEE. CDR3 length: 15 amino acids. V was pared by 0 bases and J by 5 bases, with 5 bases of the junction left unmatched. CDR3 region: CASSLDRGKLDTQYF. CDR3 nucleotides: TGTGCCAGCAGCTTGGACAGGGGGAAGCTAGATACGCAGTATTTT. Looking up the rest from reference TRBV5-6 and TRBJ2-3 gives the full variable domain: DAGVTQSPTHLIKTRGQQVTLRCSPKSGHDTVSWYQQALGQGPQFIFQYYEEEERQRGNFPDRFSGHQFPNYSSELNVNALLLGDSALYLCASSLDRGKLDTQYFGPGTRLTVL.

The J gene is TRBJ1-1, the V gene TRBV7-2, with 8 bases fitting TRBD1. V lost 5 bases and J lost 0; bases outside the gene matches: 5. The CDR3 contains 15 residues. CDR1 is SGHTA and CDR2 is FQGNSA in the germline V gene. CDR3 sequence: CASSPRQGMNTEAFF. The CDR3 DNA follows: TGTGCCAGCAGCCCACGACAGGGGATGAACACTGAAGCTTTCTTT.

The chain couples TRBV4-2 to TRBJ2-7; D perhaps matches TRBD2 (5 bases). CDR1 and CDR2 from the germline V gene are LGHNA and YNFKEQ. V lost 4 bases to trimming and J lost 0 bases, with 13 bases between them. The length of the CDR3 is 15 residues. DNA of the CDR3: TGTGCCAGCAGCCCCCACCGGGGTACCTCCTACGAGCAGTACTTC. As protein: CASSPHRGTSYEQYF.

The chain has TRBV7-2 and TRBJ2-7; 7 bases map to TRBD2. V shed 5 bases and J 2 bases; nucleotides not matched to a gene: 9. Germline loops: CDR1 SGHTA, CDR2 FQGNSA. There are 15 residues in the CDR3. CDR3: CASSLGRGTPYEQYF. In DNA form, the CDR3 reads TGTGCCAGCAGCCTGGGGCGGGGGACCCCCTACGAGCAGTACTTC.